This TCR beta chain comes out of a study of molecular identifiers for immune sequencing clone quantification (dated by TCRdb to 2016 to 2019). Background on the whole study: In a replicate experiment, RNA from around 18,000 or 91,000 naive CD8 T cells was split into five aliquots, four of which were sequenced. The study was a methods study using CD8 T cells to benchmark molecular-identifier clustering-based TCR repertoire sequencing (MIDCIRS) and TCR RNA copy counting. Here is what the overall study found, with its caveats: About 2.9 recovered TCR RNA copies per cell were obtained by modeling, versus roughly 10 by digital PCR, implying a capture efficiency of around 28%. Spiked-in Jurkat TCR RNA (approximately 10 copies' worth), which is not part of the donor repertoire, was contained in the naive libraries. Spiked-in Jurkat TCR RNA equal to a single cell's worth was reported to be detectable even within 1,100,000 naive CD8 T cells. In CMV-specific effector cells, clones with more than 20 RNA copies contained over 99% of molecules, whereas in naive cells such clones contained under 1% of molecules. Identical TCR molecules sharing a barcode could cause highly expanded clone sizes to be underestimated. When barcode sub-clustering was omitted, TCR diversity was inflated by chimeric consensus sequences, with chimeras reaching as high as 47%.

Libraries of naive CD8 T cells were built from anywhere between about 17,000 and 1,000,000 sorted cells, with 10%, 30% or 50% of the purified RNA used. Naive CD8 T cells, defined as CD8+CD4-CCR7+CD45RA+, were FACS-sorted into RLT Plus buffer on a BD FACSAria II. More than 8 TCR copies' worth of Jurkat RNA were spiked into roughly 17,000-1,100,000 naive CD8 T cell samples to test detection sensitivity. Enrichment of CD8 T cells was performed with RosetteSep CD8+ T Cell Enrichment Cocktail and Ficoll-Paque, after which ACK red cell lysis was carried out. Library preparation employed PCR. Sequencing used an Illumina HiSeq 4000. Bulk TCR libraries were generated as previously described, with the TCR primers listed in Table S5 used. Purification of total RNA was performed with the Qiagen AllPrep DNA/RNA kit. Reads from multiple sequencing runs of the same library were pooled before analysis. Concerning the study's data processing: Reads were retained only if their TCR constant sequence matched exactly, and those retained reads were trimmed to 150 nt and grouped according to their 12-nt molecular barcodes. Within each barcode group, reads were sub-clustered at a 15% Levenshtein threshold, and quality-weighted consensus sequences were built per RNA molecule. Non-functional sequences were excluded, and lower-count sequences lying one edit away from another sequence were also excluded. Based on a fit of two negative binomial distributions, barcode sub-clusters having less than 20% of the maximum read count were discarded. TCRdb itself trimmed the public reads at Q25 with fastp, ran MiXCR and retained productive beta chains. Entries that share a CDR3 protein sequence are merged under the most common genes and DNA. These V and J calls are TCRdb output, not the study's own analysis. This sample comprises approximately 550,000 distinct CDR3 sequences, around a fifth of them detected only once. 0.7% to 1% of the sample is taken by the ten largest.

In regard to this clonotype: No antigen is known for it. A read error may produce the germline difference seen at one junction end.

The germline V gene supplies CDR1 SGHVS and CDR2 FNYEAQ. Including cysteine and phenylalanine, the CDR3 has 15 amino acids. The entry retains the CDR3 DNA only, 45 bases that are in frame from base 1. The specimen was naive CD8+ T cells from blood, with Jurkat cell RNA spiked in. The cell subset or site label, as the study defines it: FACS-sorted CD8+CD4-CCR7+CD45RA+ naive T cells. The TCR sequence derives from a human donor in good health. Some libraries in this study had Jurkat cell RNA spiked in. The receptor chain draws on TRBV7-6 and TRBJ2-2; 6 matching bases give a weak D call of TRBD2. The CDR3 has the sequence CAINFRLANTGELFF. The sequenced DNA is TGTGCCATCAATTTTAGGCTAGCGAATACCGGGGAGCTGTTTTTT.